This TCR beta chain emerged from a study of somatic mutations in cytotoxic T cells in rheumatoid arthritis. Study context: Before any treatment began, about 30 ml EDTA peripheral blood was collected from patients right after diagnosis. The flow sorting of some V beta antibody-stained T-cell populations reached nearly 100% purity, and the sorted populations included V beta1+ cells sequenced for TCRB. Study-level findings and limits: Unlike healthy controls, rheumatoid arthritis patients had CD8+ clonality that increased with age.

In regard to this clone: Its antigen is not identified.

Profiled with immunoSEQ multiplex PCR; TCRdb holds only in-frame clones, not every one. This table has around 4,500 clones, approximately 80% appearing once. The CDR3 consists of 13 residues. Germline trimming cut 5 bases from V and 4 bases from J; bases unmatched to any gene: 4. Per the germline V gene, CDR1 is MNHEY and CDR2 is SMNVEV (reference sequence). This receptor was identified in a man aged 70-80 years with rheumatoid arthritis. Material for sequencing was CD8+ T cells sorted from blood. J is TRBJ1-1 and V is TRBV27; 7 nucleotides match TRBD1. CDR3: CASSIDRVTEAFF. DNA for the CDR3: TGTGCCAGCAGTATTGACAGGGTCACTGAAGCTTTCTTT.